The entry that follows covers one TCR beta chain sequence. As yet, its antigen is unknown. Gene names are mouse gene names. The sequenced fragment ends 1 residue before the CDR3 boundary, so the rest is inferred from the germline J gene. Time point noted: mouse harvest day 14 after allogeneic transplant. The graft held 10^6 splenic CD5+ T cells and 10^7 T-cell-depleted bone marrow cells. Sequencing used immunoSEQ multiplex PCR; TCRdb keeps in-frame clones, though not all of them. The profile shows over 550 clones, roughly 45% of them singletons. This sample was included in a study of tissue T cells after allogeneic stem cell transplantation. Study results and caveats: TCR repertoires tracked anatomic similarity, regardless of disease or transplant status.

The CDR3 has 17 amino acids. V gave up 2 bases and J gave up 0 bases, with 14 bases separating them. The germline gives CDR1 FNHDT, CDR2 SITEND (reference sequence). The sequenced sample consisted of liver tissue. The clonotype comes from a female BALB/c mouse given C57BL/6 T cells with graft-versus-host disease after an allogeneic hematopoietic cell transplant. The V gene is TRBV19, the J gene TRBJ1-4; maybe TRBD1 (5 bases). The CDR3 loop is CASSMVPQGVSNERLFF. The covered CDR3 bases are TGTGCCAGCAGTATGGTCCCCCAGGGAGTTTCCAACGAAAGATTATTT.